These 3 T cell receptor beta chains came from one sample sequenced in a study of blood T cell repertoires in COVID-19. TCRdb's table, derived via immunoSEQ multiplex PCR, lists solely in-frame clones and lacks some. Here the sample spans 150,000 to 200,000 clones, around 80% being singletons. The sample consisted of peripheral blood. These receptors all come from an elderly woman with active or convalescent COVID-19.

The genes are TRBV11-2 and TRBJ1-2; 8 nucleotides match TRBD1. Germline V gene sequence: CDR1 SGHAT, CDR2 FQNNGV. CDR3 length equals 15 residues. The junction had 10 bases not matched to a gene; V was cut back by 4 bases and J by 6 bases. DNA of the CDR3: TGTGCCAGCAGCTCCGACGGACAGGGATTTAATGGCTACACCTTC. As protein: CASSSDGQGFNGYTF.

The J gene is TRBJ1-2, the V gene TRBV10-3; perhaps TRBD1 as D (5 bases). Germline V gene data show CDR1 as ENHRY and CDR2 as SYGVKD. V was shortened by 3 bases and J by 8 bases, with 10 bases between the two germline ends. The CDR3 extends over 12 amino acids. The CDR3 region has the DNA TGTGCCATCAGTGAAGCGGGGGAAGGCTACACCTTC. Its protein product is CAISEAGEGYTF.

The chain carries TRBV30 and TRBJ1-2; 10 bases are a match to TRBD1. The CDR3 has 12 amino acids. V lost 7 bases to trimming and J lost 7 bases; unmatched junction nucleotides: 6. Germline CDR1 and CDR2: GTSNPN and SVGIG (reference sequence). This CDR3 reads CASSTGGSGYTF. The CDR3, as DNA: TGTGCCTCCTCGACAGGGGGCTCTGGCTACACCTTC.